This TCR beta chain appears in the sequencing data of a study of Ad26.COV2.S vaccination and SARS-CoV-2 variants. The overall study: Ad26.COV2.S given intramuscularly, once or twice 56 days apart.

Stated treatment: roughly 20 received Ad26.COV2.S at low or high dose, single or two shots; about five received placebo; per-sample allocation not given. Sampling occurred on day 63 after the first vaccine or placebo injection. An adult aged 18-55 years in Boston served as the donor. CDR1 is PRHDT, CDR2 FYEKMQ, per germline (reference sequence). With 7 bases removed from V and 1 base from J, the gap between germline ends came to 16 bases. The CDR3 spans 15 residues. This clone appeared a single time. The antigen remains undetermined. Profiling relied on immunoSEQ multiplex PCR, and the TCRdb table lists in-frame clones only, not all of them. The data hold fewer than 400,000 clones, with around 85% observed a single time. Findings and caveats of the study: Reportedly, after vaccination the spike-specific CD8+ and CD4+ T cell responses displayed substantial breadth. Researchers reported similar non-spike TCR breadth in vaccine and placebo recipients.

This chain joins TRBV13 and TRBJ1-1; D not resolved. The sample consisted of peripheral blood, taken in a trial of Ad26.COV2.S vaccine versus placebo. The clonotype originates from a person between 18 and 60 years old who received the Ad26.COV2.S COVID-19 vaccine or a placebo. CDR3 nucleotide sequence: TGTGCCAGCACCAAAATAACGCGCTCGAACACTGAAGCTTTCTTT. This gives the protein CASTKITRSNTEAFF. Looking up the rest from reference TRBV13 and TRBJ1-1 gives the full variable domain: AAGVIQSPRHLIKEKRETATLKCYPIPRHDTVYWYQQGPGQDPQFLISFYEKMQSDKGSIPDRFSAQQFSDYHSELNMSSLELGDSALYFCASTKITRSNTEAFFGQGTRLTVV.